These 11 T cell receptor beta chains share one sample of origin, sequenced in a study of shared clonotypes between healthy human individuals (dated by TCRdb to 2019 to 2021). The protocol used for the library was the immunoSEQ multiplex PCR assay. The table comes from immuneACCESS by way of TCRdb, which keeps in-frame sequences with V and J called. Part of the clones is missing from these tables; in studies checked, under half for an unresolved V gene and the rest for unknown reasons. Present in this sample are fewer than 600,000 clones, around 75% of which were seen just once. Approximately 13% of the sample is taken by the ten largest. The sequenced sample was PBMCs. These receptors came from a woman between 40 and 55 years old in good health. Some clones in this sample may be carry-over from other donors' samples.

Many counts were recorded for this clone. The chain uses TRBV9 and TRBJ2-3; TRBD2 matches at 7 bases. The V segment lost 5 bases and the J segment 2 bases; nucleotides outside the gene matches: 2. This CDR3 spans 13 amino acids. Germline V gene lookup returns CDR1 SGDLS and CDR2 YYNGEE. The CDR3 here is CASRGLYTDTQYF. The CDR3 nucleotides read TGTGCCAGCAGGGGACTATACACAGATACGCAGTATTTT.

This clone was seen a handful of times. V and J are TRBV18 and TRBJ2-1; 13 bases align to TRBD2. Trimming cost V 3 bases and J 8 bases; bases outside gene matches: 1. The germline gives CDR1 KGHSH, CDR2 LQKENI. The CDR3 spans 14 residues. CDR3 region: CASSPGLAGHEQFF. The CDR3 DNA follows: TGTGCCAGCTCACCGGGACTAGCGGGACATGAGCAGTTCTTC.

The CDR3 bases are TGTGCCAGCAGCGCCGGGACAGGGAATGAAAAACTGTTTTTT. Residues: CASSAGTGNEKLFF. The chain uses TRBV2 and TRBJ1-4, with 9 bases identical to TRBD1. Per the germline V gene, CDR1 is SNHLY and CDR2 is FYNNEI. The V gene end was trimmed by 6 bases and the J gene end by 5 bases; junction bases not matched to a gene: 4. The CDR3 extends over 14 amino acids.

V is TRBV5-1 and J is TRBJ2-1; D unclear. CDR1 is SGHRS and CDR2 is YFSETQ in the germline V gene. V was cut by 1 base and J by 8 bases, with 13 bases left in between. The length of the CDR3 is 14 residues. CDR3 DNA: TGCGCCAGCAGCTTGCGGGCAGCGTCCCATGAGCAGTTCTTC. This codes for CASSLRAASHEQFF. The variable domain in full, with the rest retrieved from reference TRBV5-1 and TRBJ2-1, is KAGVTQTPRYLIKTRGQQVTLSCSPISGHRSVSWYQQTPGQGLQFLFEYFSETQRNKGNFPGRFSGRQFSNSRSEMNVSTLELGDSALYLCASSLRAASHEQFFGPGTRLTVL.

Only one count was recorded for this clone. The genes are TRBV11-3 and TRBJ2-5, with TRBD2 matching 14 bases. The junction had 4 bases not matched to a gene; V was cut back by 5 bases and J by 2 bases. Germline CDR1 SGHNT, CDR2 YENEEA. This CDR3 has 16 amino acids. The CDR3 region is CASSPGTSGSQETQYF. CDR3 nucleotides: TGTGCCAGCAGCCCCGGGACTAGCGGGAGTCAAGAGACCCAGTACTTC.

In DNA form, the CDR3 reads TGTGCCTGGAGAACAGGGAGGGACTCCTACGAGCAGTACTTC. Its protein is CAWRTGRDSYEQYF. The V call is TRBV30, the J call TRBJ2-7; tentative D call: TRBD2 (7 bases). CDR1 is GTSNPN, CDR2 SVGIG, per germline (reference sequence). The CDR3 has 14 amino acids. Trimming stripped 3 bases from V and 0 bases from J, with 12 bases between.

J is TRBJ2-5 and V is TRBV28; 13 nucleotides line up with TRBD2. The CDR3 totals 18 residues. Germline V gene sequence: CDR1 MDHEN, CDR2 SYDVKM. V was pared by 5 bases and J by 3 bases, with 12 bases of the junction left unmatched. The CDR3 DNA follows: TGTGCCAGCAGTCCCGGGACTAGCGGGAACTTTCCCGAAGAGACCCAGTACTTC. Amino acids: CASSPGTSGNFPEETQYF.

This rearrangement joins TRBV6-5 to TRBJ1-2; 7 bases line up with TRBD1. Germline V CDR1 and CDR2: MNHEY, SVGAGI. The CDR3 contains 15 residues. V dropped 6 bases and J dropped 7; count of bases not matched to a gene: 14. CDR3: CASSPLSAGGFGYTF. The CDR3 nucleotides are TGTGCCAGCAGCCCACTGTCGGCAGGGGGATTTGGCTACACCTTC.

CDR3 in amino acids: CSVVEVTGNTEAFF. CDR3 nucleotide sequence: TGCAGCGTTGTGGAGGTGACAGGTAACACTGAAGCTTTCTTT. The chain couples TRBV29-1 to TRBJ1-1; a possible D gene is TRBD1 (6 bases). Trimming shortened V by 4 bases and J by 2 bases, and 14 bases separated the two germline ends. From germline, CDR1 is SQVTM and CDR2 ANQGSEA. The CDR3 extends over 14 amino acids.

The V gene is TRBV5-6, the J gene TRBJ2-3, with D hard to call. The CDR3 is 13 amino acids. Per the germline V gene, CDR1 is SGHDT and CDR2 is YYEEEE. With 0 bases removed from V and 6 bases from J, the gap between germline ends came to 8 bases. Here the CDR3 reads CASSLVAADTQYF. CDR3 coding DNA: TGTGCCAGCAGCTTGGTAGCAGCTGATACGCAGTATTTT.

CDR3 nucleotides: TGTGCCAGCAGCCAGGGGTCGCCACGGAACACTGAAGCTTTCTTT. Translated, it gives CASSQGSPRNTEAFF. V is TRBV7-8 and J is TRBJ1-1, with D tentatively TRBD1 (6 bases). The CDR3 has 15 amino acids. Trimming removed 5 bases from V and 1 base from J, with 14 bases in between. In germline, CDR1 is SGHVS, CDR2 FQNEAQ.